This T cell receptor (beta chain) was observed in a study of blood T cell repertoires in COVID-19. As for the study in general: Some COVID-19 samples were acute and others convalescent; all came from the United States, Italy and Spain. From T cells, B-cell-depleted T cells, or PBMCs came the material, which was cDNA or gDNA.

Methods used by the authors: Amplification with reference gene primers provided the estimates of nucleated cell counts. Sequencing used immunoSEQ multiplex PCR; TCRdb keeps in-frame clones, though not all of them. That table gives V, J and clone size, and the DNA gave D and trimming. The sample yields roughly 150,000 clones, more than 65% seen once. With 5 bases clipped from V and 6 bases from J, the junction kept 17 bases outside the gene matches. The CDR3 length is 19 residues. Germline CDR1 and CDR2: LNHDA and SQIVND (reference sequence). This TCR was recovered from a woman aged 45-60 years in a cohort sampled during active or convalescent COVID-19. Sequencing was carried out using peripheral blood. The rearrangement uses TRBV19 and TRBJ2-3, with 13 bases fitting TRBD2. CDR3 sequence reads: CASSPRPGLAGVGRDTQYF. In nucleotides, the CDR3 is TGTGCCAGTAGTCCACGACCCGGACTAGCGGGGGTTGGAAGGGATACGCAGTATTTT.